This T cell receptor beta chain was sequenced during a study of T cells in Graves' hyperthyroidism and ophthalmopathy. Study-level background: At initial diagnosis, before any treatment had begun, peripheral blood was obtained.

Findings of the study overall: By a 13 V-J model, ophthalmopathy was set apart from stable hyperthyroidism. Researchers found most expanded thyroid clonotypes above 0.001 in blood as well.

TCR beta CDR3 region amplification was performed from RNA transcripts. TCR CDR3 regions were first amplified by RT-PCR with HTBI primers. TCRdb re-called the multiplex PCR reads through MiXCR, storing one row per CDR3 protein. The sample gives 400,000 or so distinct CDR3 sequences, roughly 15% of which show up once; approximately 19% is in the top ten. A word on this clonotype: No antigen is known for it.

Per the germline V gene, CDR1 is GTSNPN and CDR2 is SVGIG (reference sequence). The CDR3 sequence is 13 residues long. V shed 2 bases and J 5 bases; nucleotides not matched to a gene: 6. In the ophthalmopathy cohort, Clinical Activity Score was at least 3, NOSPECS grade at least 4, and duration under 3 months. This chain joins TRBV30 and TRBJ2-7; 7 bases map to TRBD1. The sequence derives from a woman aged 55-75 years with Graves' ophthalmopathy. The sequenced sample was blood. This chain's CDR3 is CAWSTGDGNEQYF. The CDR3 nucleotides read TGTGCCTGGAGTACAGGGGACGGGAACGAGCAGTACTTC.